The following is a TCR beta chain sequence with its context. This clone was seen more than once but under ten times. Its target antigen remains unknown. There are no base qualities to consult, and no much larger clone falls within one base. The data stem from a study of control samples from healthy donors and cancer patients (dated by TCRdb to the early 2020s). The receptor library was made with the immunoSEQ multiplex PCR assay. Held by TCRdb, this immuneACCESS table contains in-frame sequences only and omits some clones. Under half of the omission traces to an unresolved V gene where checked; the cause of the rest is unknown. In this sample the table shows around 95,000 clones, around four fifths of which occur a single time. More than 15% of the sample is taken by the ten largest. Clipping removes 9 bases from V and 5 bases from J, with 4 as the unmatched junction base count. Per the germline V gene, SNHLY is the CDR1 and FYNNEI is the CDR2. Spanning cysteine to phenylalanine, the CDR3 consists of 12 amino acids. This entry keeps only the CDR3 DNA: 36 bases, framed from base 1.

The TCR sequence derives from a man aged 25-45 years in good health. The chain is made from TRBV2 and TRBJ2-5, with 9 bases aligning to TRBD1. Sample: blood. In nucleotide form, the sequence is TGTGCCAGAGGGACAGGGACCGAGACCCAGTACTTC. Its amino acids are CARGTGTETQYF. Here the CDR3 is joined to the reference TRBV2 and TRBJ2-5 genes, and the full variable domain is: EPEVTQTPSHQVTQMGQEVILRCVPISNHLYFYWYRQILGQKVEFLVSFYNNEISEKSEIFDDQFSVERPDGSNFTLKIRSTKLEDSAMYFCARGTGTETQYFGPGTRLLVL.